This paragraph covers one TCR beta chain sequence. Repertoires were generated with immunoSEQ multiplex PCR, while TCRdb's copy carries only in-frame clones and drops some. The repertoire consists of about 190,000 clones, with around 90% occurring once and the leading ten covering more than 0.75%. The sample is drawn from a study of T cell responses to AZD1222 COVID-19 vaccine. This CDR3 spans 17 amino acids. CDR1 is LNHDA, CDR2 SQIVND, per germline (reference sequence). V gave up 10 bases and J gave up 1 base; unmatched junction bases: 15. The sequencing used peripheral blood, collected on day 0 of AZD1222 vaccination. The sequence derives from an adult in good health. The V call is TRBV19, the J call TRBJ1-5; 8 bases are a match to TRBD1. CDR3 region: CANTGTGEGGSNQPQHF. The CDR3 DNA reads as TGTGCCAATACCGGGACAGGCGAGGGTGGAAGCAATCAGCCCCAGCATTTT.